This T cell receptor beta chain comes out of a study of cytomegalovirus exposure and HLA in healthy donors (dated by TCRdb to about 2017). Concerning the study at large: In an earlier analysis of approximately 640 of the donors, 250 to 350 Gb of sequence data and 100 million or so unique TCR beta sequences from about 179 million T cells were reported. Around 320 gigabases of sequencing data and approximately 84 million unique TCR sequences were included in an early release covering several hundred HLA-typed donors. Among the approximately 420 genotyped donors, more than 70% belonged to the genetic ancestry cluster associated with self-reported Caucasian donors. The study was designed to test whether signatures of past pathogen exposure could be identified by cataloging public T cell receptors. Using immunosequencing, the study profiled T cell repertoires from about 650 subjects and related those repertoires to cytomegalovirus serostatus. In addition to the first cohort of roughly 670 subjects, a separate validation cohort of 130 or so different subjects was used. To predict cytomegalovirus infection status, the study brought together high-throughput TCR immunosequencing, statistical association of individual TCRs with disease status, and machine learning. A later analysis re-examined previously published TCR beta repertoires from several hundred donors and added high-resolution HLA genotyping to investigate patterns of TCR occurrence. Rather than drawing on any new phenotypic data, the later analysis identified candidate immune exposures from TCR beta sequences and the way those sequences occurred across donors. An earlier analysis of about 620 of the donors applied high-throughput TCR beta sequencing to assess whether each TCR beta V gene segment acted as functional or pseudogenic. Donor age, sex, ethnicity and CMV serostatus were compiled together with the repertoire data. In a later genetic analysis, genome-wide SNP genotypes for about 65% of the 666 donors were used, and that subset was treated as a discovery cohort. All discovery cohort repertoires had been generated on a single sequencing platform. HLA typing covered class I and class II loci at four-digit resolution. The number of typed donors differed by locus: roughly 620-640 for A, B, C, DRB1 and DQB1; approximately 520 for DQA1; 606 for DPA1; and approximately 450 for DPB1. Roughly five DR-DQ haplotypes were treated as single units for association and clustering because of strong linkage in the cohort. Across about 380 genotyped donors of the cohort, an average of approximately 240,000 unique TCR beta nucleotide sequences per donor were sequenced, and roughly 17% of those sequences were non-productive.

The CDR3 starts with the cysteine, ends with the phenylalanine, and has 14 residues. Only the CDR3 part of the read is kept: 42 bases, read in frame from the first base. Per the germline V gene, MGHRA is the CDR1 and YSYEKL is the CDR2. Between the V and J ends, shortened by 0 bases and 10 bases respectively, the junction contains 13 bases. The cohort comprised more than 550 healthy bone marrow donors. All cohort members were sampled while nominally healthy, although unrecorded immune exposures were likely present. The donor was CMV seropositive and belonged to the group of 250 to 350 seropositive cohort members. A peripheral blood sample was collected from each donor, and TCR beta sequencing was performed on peripheral blood mononuclear cells. The Qiagen DNeasy Blood Extraction Kit was used to extract genomic DNA from the blood cell samples. Libraries were constructed by the immunoSEQ multiplex PCR assay. For the multiplex PCR, a mixture combining 60 forward primers for TCR Vbeta segments and 13 reverse primers for TCR Jbeta segments was used. Amplification of the CDR3 region of rearranged TCR beta genes was performed with a multiplex PCR assay on genomic DNA. Amplified TCR beta libraries were sequenced as 87-base-pair reads on the Illumina HiSeq System. Per the authors' processing: Across the 500 to 700 repertoires, a later analysis counted around 80 million unique TCR beta chains, around 11 million of which were shared by at least two donors. To remove PCR and sequencing errors, raw reads were error-corrected and collapsed into unique sequences using a nearest-neighbor algorithm that merged closely related sequences. V, D and J gene segments were assigned by aligning CDR3 sequences to IMGT reference sequences. For a sequence to be retained, at least a six-nucleotide match to both a V gene segment and a J gene segment was required. Rearrangements were classified as productive when the CDR3 lacked stop codons and remained in frame with V and J, and all other rearrangements were classified as non-productive. Following IMGT convention, CDR3 was defined as the stretch from the second conserved V-encoded cysteine up to the conserved J-encoded phenylalanine. In an earlier analysis of around 570 of the donors, sequences lacking an unambiguous match to a single V gene segment were excluded. In an earlier analysis of 450 to 750 of the donors, a V segment was called functional when productive rearrangements were above 56.7%, and segregating when the standard deviation between donors exceeded 5%. A statistical classification framework was developed to diagnose cytomegalovirus status using the catalog of TCR beta chain sequences. V and J gene assignment, in a later analysis, came from comparing TCR nucleotide sequences with IMGT/GENE-DB human TR gene sequences. The TCRdist pipeline was used in a later analysis to assign CDR3 sequences and most-parsimonious VDJ recombination scenarios. In a later analysis, each TCR beta chain was defined by its CDR3 amino acid sequence together with its V-gene family, and reads lacking a unique V-gene family were excluded. To address suspected cross-contamination and a sequencing artifact, a later analysis removed 592 highly shared, low-generation-probability nucleotide sequences. In a later analysis, a clonal expansion index for each public chain was calculated from normalized within-repertoire ranks of inferred template counts. In a later analysis, generation probabilities were computed using a VDJ recombination model fitted to out-of-frame rearrangements, and the results were checked against IGoR. In a later analysis, hypergeometric tests were used to score TCR-TCR, TCR-HLA and TCR-CMV co-occurrence, with a repertoire-size bias correction applied to TCR pairs. In a later analysis, false discovery rates were estimated by permuting HLA or CMV assignments 20 times. A later analysis grouped co-occurring TCRs with DBSCAN, adding TCRdist sequence similarity when clustering within HLA-allele-positive subsets. Co-occurrence clustering excluded repertoires with fewer than 30,000 or more than 120,000 public chains, plus five with anomalous nucleotide sharing. TCRdb took over this immuneACCESS table, retaining in-frame rearrangements with V and J assigned. Such tables are incomplete; in checked studies, under half of the missing clones stem from an unresolved V gene, and the remainder is unexplained. The V and J calls and clone size were taken over from that table, and D and trimming were inferred from the DNA. The sample profile shows under 150,000 clones; about 80% of them were found once. Of the sample, about 6.8% is held by the ten largest clones.

Broad study findings and their caveats: The presence/absence analyses assumed that sequencing depth was roughly uniform across donors, and that assumption may not be true. Most TCR sequences were observed very rarely across donors, whereas some public TCRs were present in many individuals. When HLA alleles, especially DR and DQ, strongly co-occurred, attributing TCR associations to individual alleles was difficult. The authors suggested that the approach could potentially be extended to other disease states and immunological phenotypes. Linkage disequilibrium might explain the correlated functional status among segregating V segments, but an unknown experimental factor could not be ruled out. In this cohort, only TCR beta chains were sequenced, and detectable features were limited by the absence of alpha or paired-chain data. A further reported finding was that TCR beta sequences accurately predicted the HLA-A and HLA-B alleles for most subjects in the first cohort. In an earlier analysis of 587 of the donors, most TCR beta V segments appeared in productive rearrangements about 87% or about 30% of the time, broadly matching IMGT annotations. A later analysis found that most CMV-associated TCR beta chains appeared HLA-restricted, with HLA associations seemingly driven largely by CMV exposure. For the cohort, immune exposure information was limited to CMV serostatus. Because counts were too low, seventeen rarely observed V segments, including chromosome 9 orphons, were excluded from the earlier analysis of around 640 of the donors. In a later genetic analysis, fewer N-insertions in productive TCRs were reported among donors in an Asian-associated ancestry cluster than the roughly 640-donor mean. According to a later analysis, TCR association rates differed among HLA loci, with DRB1 alleles showing the most associated TCRs and HLA-C alleles showing the fewest. In a later analysis, HLA-associated TCR beta chains showed more clonal expansion and lower generation probabilities than non-associated chains that were equally common. In a later genetic analysis, a missense DCLRE1C variant was associated with V-gene and J-gene trimming of TCR beta chains, and the association was replicated in an independent cohort. A few of the identified cytomegalovirus-associated TCR beta chains were confirmed in vitro to be specific for cytomegalovirus antigens. Because some donors lacked HLA typing at each locus, the association tests relied only on the typed subset. A cluster of highly shared sequence variants was judged likely to be a technical artifact of the sequencing pipeline. A later analysis associated about 18,000 TCR beta sequences with specific HLA alleles at a false discovery rate of 0.05. Several of the top co-occurrence clusters appeared to be linked to parvovirus B19, influenza, CMV and Epstein-Barr virus, according to a later analysis. The classifier was reported to diagnose cytomegalovirus status with high specificity and sensitivity in both the original cohort and the validation cohort. Some IMGT-functional V segments, including TRBV6-2 and TRBV6-3, could not be told apart with the 87-base-pair reads, so those segments were excluded. The study listed 170 or so TCR beta chains as associated with cytomegalovirus.

A word on this clone: It has no known antigen specificity. No base quality information exists; no much larger clone differs at one position.

The chain couples TRBV4-1 to TRBJ2-1, with a weak D call of TRBD1 (6 bases match). The TCR originated in a middle-aged woman in good health and CMV-seropositive. Sequencing used PBMCs. The CDR3 amino acid sequence is: CASSQDGTQREQFF. The nucleotides are TGCGCCAGCAGCCAAGACGGGACACAGCGGGAGCAGTTCTTC.